The clone carrying this T cell receptor (beta chain) appeared a few times. Every bit of the isolated RNA underwent reverse transcription, so sequencing read expressed TCRB transcripts. The protocol was immunoSEQ multiplex PCR, while the TCRdb copy is restricted to in-frame clones and leaves out a portion. This table has 600,000 to 650,000 clones, about a sixth appearing once. The sample originates from a study of beta chain features in type 1 diabetes. Approximately 100 mL of blood, on average, came from one heparinised draw per donor. The trim removed 4 bases at V and 7 bases at J, leaving 4 bases unmatched. This CDR3 region has 13 residues. CDR1 and CDR2 from the germline V gene are SGHDN and FVKESK.

This chain joins TRBV14 and TRBJ2-5; 9 bases map to TRBD1. This sequence originates from a man between 18 and 35 years old in good health. The specimen sequenced was naive CD4+ T cells from blood. The CDR3 loop reads CASSRTGDGTQYF. The CDR3 DNA sequence: TGTGCCAGCAGCCGGACAGGGGATGGGACCCAGTACTTC.